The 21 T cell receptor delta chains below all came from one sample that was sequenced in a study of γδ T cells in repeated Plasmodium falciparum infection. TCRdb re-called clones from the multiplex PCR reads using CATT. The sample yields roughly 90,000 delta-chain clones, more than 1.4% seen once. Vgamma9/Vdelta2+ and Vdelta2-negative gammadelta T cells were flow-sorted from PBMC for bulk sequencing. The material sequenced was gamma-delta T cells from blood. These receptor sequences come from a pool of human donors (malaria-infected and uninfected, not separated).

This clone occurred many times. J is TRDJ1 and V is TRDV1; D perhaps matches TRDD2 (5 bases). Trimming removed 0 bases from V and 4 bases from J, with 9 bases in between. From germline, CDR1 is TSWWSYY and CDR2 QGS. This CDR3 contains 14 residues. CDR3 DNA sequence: TGTGCTCTTGGGGAACTGTCCCTACACGATAAACTCATCTTT. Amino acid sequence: CALGELSLHDKLIF.

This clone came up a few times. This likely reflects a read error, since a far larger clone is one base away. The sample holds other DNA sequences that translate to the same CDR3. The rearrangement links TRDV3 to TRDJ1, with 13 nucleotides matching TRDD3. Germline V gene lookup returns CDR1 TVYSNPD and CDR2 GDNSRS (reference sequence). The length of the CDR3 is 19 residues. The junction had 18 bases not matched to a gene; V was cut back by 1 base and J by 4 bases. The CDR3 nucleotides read TGTGCCTTTATTACCACGGGGGACTGGGGGATACGCTACGGCGATAAACTCATCTTT. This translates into CAFITTGDWGIRYGDKLIF.

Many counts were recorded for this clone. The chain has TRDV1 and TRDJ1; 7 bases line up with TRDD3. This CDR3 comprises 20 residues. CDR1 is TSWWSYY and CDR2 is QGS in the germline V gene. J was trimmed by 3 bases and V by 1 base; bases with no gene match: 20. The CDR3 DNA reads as TGTGCTCTTGGGGAACGGGTCAGACCGGGGATAATTTTGTCATCCGATAAACTCATCTTT. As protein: CALGERVRPGIILSSDKLIF.

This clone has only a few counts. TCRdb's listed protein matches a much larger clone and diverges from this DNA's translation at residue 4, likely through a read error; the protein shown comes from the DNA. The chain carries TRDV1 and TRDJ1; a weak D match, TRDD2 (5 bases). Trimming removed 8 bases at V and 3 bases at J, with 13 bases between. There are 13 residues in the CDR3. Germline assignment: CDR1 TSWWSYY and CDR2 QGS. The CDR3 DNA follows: TGTGCTCTTAGGTCCCCCTTCTCCGATAAACTCATCTTT. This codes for CALRSPFSDKLIF.

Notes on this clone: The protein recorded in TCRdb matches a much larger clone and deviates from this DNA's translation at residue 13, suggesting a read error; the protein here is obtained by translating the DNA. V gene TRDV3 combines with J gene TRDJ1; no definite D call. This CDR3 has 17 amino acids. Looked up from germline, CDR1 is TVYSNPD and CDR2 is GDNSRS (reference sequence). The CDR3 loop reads CAFRHSPGAGSTGKLIF. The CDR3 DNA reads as TGTGCCTTTAGACACAGCCCCGGGGCGGGTTCCACCGGTAAACTCATCTTT.

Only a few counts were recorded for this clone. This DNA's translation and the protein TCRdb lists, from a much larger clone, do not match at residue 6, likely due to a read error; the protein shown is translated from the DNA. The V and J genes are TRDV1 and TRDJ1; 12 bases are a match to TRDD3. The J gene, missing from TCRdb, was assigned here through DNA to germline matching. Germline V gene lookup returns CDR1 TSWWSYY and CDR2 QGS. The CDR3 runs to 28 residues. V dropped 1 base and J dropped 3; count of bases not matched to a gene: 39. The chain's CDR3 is CALGEPRPTTYWGIPRNLLNPRADKLIF. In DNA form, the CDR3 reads TGTGCTCTTGGGGAACCAAGGCCTACTACCTACTGGGGGATACCCCGTAATCTGCTAAATCCGAGGGCCGATAAACTCATCTTT.

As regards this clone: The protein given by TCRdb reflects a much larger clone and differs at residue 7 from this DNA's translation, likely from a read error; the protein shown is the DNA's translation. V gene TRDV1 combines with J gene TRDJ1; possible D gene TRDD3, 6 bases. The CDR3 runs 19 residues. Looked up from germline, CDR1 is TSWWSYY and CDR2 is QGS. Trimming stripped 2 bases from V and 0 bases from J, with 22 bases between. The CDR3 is CALGEFAERGSSDTDKLIF. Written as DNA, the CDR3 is TGTGCTCTTGGGGAATTCGCGGAGAGGGGATCCTCGGACACCGATAAACTCATCTTT.

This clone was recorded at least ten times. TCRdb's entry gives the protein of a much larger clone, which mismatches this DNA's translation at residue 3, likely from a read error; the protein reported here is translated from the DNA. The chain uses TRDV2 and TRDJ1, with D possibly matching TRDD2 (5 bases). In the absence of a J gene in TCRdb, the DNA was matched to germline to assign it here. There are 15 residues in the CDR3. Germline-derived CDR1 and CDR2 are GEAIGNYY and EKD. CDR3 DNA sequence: TGTGCCCGTGACCCTCTACTCCTAAGGGCCGATAAACTCATCTTT. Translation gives CARDPLLLRADKLIF.

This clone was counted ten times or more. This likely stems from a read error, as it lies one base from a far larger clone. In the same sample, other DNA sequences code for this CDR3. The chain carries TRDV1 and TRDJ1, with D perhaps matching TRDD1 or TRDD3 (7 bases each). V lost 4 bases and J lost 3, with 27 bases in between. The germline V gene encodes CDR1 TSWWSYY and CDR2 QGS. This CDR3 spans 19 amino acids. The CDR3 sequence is CALGGQIVLGDRKSDKLIF. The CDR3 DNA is TGTGCTCTTGGGGGACAAATAGTCCTAGGGGATAGGAAATCCGATAAACTCATCTTT.

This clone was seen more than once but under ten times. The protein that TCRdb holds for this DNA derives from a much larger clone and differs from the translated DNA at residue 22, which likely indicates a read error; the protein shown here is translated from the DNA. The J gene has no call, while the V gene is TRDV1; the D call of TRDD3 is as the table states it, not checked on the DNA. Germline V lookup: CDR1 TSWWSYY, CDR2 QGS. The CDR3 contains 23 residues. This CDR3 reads CALGAPFPTHCTGGLTSTDKLTF. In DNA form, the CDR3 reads TGTGCTCTTGGGGCTCCCTTTCCCACTCATTGTACTGGGGGTTTGACATCCACCGATAAACTCACCTTT.

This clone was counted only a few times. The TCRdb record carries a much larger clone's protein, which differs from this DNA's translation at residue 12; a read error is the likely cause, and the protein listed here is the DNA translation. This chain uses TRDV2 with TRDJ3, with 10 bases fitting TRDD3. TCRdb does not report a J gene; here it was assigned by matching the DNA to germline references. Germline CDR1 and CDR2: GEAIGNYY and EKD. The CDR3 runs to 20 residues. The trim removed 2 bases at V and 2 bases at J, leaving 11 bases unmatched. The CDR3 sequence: CACDKVLGDSKPWDTRQMFF. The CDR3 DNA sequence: TGTGCCTGTGACAAAGTACTGGGGGATTCAAAACCCTGGGACACCCGACAGATGTTTTTC.

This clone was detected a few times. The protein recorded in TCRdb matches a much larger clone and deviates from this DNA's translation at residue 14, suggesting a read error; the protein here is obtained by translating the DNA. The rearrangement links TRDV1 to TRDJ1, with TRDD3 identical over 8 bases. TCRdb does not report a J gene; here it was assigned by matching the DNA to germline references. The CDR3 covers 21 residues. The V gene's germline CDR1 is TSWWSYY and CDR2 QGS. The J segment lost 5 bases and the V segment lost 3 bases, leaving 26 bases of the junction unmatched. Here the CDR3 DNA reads TGTGCTCTTGGGGAGGAAGGGGCCTTCCCAATACTGGGGGGTAGATCGGATAAACTCATCTTT. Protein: CALGEEGAFPILGGRSDKLIF.

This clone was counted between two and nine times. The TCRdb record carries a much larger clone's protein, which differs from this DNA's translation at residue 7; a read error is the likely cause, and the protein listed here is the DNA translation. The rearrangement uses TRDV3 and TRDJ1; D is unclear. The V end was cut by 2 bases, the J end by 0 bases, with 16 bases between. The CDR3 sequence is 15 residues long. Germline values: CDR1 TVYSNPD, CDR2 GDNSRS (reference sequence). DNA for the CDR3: TGTGCCTTTTCTTTTCTGAGGTCGTACACCGATAAACTCATCTTT. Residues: CAFSFLRSYTDKLIF. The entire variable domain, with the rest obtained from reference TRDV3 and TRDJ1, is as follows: CDKVTQSSPDQTVASGSEVVLLCTYDTVYSNPDLFWYRIRPDYSFQFVFYGDNSRSEGADFTQGRFSVKHILTQKAFHLVISPVRTEDSATYYCAFSFLRSYTDKLIFGKGTRVTVEP.

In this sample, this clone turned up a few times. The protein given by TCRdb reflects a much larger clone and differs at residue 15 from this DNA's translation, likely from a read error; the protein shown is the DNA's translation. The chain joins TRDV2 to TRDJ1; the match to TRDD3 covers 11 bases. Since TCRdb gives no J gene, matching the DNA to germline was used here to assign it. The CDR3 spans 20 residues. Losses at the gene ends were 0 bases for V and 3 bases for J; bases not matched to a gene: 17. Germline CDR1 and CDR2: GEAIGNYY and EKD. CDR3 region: CACDTVGGLGDIPDADKLIF. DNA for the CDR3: TGTGCCTGTGACACCGTTGGGGGACTGGGGGATATTCCCGACGCCGATAAACTCATCTTT.

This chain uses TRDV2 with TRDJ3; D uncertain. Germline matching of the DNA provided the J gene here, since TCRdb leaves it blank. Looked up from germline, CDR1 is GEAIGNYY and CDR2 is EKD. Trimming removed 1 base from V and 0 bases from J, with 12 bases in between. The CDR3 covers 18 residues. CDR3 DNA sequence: TGTGCCTGTGACACAACGGAAGCCAGCTCCTGGGACACCCGACAGATGTTTTTC. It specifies CACDTTEASSWDTRQMFF.

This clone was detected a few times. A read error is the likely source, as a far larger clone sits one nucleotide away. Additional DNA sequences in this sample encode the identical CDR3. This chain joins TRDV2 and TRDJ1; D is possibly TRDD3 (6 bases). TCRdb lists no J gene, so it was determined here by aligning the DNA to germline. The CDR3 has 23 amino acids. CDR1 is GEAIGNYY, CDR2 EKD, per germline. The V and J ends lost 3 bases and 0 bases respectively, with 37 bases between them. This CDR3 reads CACDFLSLSQKGIPRRYTDKLIF. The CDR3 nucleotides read TGTGCCTGTGACTTCCTCTCACTTTCCCAGAAGGGGATTCCTCGACGTTACACCGATAAACTCATCTTT.

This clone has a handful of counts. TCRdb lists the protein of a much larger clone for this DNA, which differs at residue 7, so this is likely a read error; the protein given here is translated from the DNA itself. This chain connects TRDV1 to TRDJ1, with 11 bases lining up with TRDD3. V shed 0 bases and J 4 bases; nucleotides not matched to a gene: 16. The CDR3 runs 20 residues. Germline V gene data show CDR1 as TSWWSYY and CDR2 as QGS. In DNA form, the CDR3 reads TGTGCTCTTGGGGAACTCCCCCCGTCCCCTTGGGGGATACGCGACGATAAACTCATCTTT. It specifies CALGELPPSPWGIRDDKLIF.

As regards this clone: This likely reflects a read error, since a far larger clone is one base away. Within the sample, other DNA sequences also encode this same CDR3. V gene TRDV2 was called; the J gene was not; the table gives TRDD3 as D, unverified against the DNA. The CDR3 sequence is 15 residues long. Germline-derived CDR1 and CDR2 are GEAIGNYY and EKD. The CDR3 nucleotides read TGTGCCTGTGACTGGGGGACCTGGGACACCCGACAGATGTTCTTC. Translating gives CACDWGTWDTRQMFF.

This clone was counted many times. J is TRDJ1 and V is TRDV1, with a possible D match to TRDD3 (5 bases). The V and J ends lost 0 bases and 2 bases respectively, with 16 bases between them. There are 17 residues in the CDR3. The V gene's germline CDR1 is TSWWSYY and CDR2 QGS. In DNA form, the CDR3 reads TGTGCTCTTGGGGAACTCTGGGTGTCCACCCGGACCGATAAACTCATCTTT. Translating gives CALGELWVSTRTDKLIF.

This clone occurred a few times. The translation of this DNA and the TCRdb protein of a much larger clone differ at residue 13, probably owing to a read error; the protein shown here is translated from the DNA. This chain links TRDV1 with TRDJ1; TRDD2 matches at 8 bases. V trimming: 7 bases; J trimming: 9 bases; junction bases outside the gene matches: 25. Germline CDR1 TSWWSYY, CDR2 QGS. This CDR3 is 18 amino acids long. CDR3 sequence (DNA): TGTGCTCTTGCCGTCGGGCTTCCTACTCCCCTACCCCGAGAACAACTCATCTTT. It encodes CALAVGLPTPLPREQLIF.

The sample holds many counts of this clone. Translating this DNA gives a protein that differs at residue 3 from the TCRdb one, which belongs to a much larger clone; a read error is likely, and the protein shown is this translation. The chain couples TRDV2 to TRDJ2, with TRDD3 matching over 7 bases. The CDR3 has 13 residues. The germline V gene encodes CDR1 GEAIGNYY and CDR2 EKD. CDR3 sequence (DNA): TGTGCCCGTGATTACTGGGGGACAGCACAACTCTTCTTT. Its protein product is CARDYWGTAQLFF.